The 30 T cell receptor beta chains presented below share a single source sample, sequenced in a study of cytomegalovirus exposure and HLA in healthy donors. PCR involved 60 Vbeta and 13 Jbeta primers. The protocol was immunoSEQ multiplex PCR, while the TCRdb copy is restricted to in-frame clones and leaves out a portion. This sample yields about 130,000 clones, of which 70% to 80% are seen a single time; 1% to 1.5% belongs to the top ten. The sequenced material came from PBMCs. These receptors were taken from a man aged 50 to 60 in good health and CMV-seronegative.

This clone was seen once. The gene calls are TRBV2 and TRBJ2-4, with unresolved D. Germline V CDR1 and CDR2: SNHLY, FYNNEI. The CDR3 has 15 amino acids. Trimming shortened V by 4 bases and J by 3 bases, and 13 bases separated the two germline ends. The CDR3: CASSGGGAIKNIQYF. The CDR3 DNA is TGTGCCAGCAGTGGAGGCGGAGCTATCAAAAACATTCAGTACTTC.

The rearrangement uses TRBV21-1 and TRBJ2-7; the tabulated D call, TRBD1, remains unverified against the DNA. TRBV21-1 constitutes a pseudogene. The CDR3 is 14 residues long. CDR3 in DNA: TGTGCCAGCCGTAGACAGGTCCGTATCTACGAGCAGTACTTC. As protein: CASRRQVRIYEQYF.

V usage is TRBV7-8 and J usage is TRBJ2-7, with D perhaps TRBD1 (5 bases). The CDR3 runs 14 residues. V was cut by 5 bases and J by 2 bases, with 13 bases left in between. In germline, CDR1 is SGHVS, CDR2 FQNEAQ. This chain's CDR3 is CASSQGRFTYEQYF. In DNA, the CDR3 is TGTGCCAGCAGCCAGGGTCGGTTTACCTACGAGCAGTACTTC.

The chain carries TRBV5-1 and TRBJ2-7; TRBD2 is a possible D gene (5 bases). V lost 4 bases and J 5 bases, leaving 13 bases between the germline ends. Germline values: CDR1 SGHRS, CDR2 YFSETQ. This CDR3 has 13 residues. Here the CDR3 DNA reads TGCGCCAGCAGCCTTATCGCGGAGGACGAGCAGTACTTC. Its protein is CASSLIAEDEQYF.

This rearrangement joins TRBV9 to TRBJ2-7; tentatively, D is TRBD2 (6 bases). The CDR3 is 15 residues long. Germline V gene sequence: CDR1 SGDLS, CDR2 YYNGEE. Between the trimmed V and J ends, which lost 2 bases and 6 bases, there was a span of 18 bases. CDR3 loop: CASSVGDSWGFEQYF. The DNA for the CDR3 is TGTGCCAGCAGCGTGGGGGACTCCTGGGGGTTCGAGCAGTACTTC.

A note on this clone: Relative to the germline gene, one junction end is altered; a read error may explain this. Here the CDR3 reads CARSLGRGQPQHF. The CDR3 nucleotides read TGTGCCCGGAGTCTGGGAAGAGGGCAGCCCCAGCATTTT. The gene calls are TRBV30 and TRBJ1-5, with unresolved D. Per the germline V gene, CDR1 is GTSNPN and CDR2 is SVGIG (reference sequence). The CDR3 consists of 13 residues.

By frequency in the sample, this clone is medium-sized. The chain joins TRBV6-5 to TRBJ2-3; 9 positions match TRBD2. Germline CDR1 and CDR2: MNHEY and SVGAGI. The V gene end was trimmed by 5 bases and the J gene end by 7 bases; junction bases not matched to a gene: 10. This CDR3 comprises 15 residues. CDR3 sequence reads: CASSPTSGGFNTQYF. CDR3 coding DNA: TGTGCCAGCAGTCCGACTAGCGGAGGCTTTAATACGCAGTATTTT.

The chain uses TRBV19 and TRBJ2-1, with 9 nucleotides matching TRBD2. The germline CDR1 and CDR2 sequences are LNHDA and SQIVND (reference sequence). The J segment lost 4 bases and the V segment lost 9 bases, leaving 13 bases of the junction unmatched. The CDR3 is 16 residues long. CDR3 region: CASKPGGSGGYNEQFF. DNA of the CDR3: TGTGCCAGCAAACCCGGTGGTAGCGGGGGTTACAATGAGCAGTTCTTC.

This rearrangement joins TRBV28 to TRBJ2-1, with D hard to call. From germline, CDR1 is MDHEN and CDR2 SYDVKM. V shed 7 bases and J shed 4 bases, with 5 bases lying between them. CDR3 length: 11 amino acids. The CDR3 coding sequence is TGTGCCAGCACCGTATACAATGAGCAGTTCTTC. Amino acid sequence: CASTVYNEQFF. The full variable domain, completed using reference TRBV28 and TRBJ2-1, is DVKVTQSSRYLVKRTGEKVFLECVQDMDHENMFWYRQDPGLGLRLIYFSYDVKMKEKGDIPEGYSVSREKKERFSLILESASTNQTSMYLCASTVYNEQFFGPGTRLTVL.

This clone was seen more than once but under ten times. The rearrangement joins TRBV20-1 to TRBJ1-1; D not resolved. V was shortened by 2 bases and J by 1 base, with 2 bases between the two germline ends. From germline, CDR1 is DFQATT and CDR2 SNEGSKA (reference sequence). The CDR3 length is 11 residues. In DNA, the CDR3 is TGCAGTGCTAGACAGAACACTGAAGCTTTCTTT. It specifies CSARQNTEAFF.

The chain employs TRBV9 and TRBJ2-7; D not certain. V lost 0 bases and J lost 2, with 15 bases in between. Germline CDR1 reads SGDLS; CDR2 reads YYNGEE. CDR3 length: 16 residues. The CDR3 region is CASSVGASPWTYEQYF. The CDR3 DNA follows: TGTGCCAGCAGCGTAGGGGCATCTCCCTGGACCTACGAGCAGTACTTC.

The CDR3: CASSDWREGYEQYF. CDR3 coding DNA: TGTGCCAGCAGCGACTGGCGGGAGGGATACGAGCAGTACTTC. This chain connects TRBV28 to TRBJ2-7, with 9 positions matching TRBD2. CDR1 is MDHEN and CDR2 is SYDVKM in the germline V gene. V lost 6 bases and J lost 4; bases outside the gene matches: 7. CDR3 length: 14 residues.

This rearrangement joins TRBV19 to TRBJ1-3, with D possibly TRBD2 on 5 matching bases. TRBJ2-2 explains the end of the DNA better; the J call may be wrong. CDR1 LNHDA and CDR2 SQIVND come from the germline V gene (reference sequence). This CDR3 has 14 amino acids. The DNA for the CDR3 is TGTGCCAGTGGAGAGAGGGCGGAGTCCGGGGAGCTGTTTTTT. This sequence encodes CASGERAESGELFF.

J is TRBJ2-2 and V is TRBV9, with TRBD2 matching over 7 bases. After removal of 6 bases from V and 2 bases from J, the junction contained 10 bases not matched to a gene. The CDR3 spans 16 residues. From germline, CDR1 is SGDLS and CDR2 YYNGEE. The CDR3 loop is CASTVTGGVNTGELFF. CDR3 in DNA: TGTGCCAGCACCGTGACGGGGGGAGTTAACACCGGGGAGCTGTTTTTT. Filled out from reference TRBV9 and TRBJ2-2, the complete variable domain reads DSGVTQTPKHLITATGQRVTLRCSPRSGDLSVYWYQQSLDQGLQFLIQYYNGEERAKGNILERFSAQQFPDLHSELNLSSLELGDSALYFCASTVTGGVNTGELFFGEGSRLTVL.

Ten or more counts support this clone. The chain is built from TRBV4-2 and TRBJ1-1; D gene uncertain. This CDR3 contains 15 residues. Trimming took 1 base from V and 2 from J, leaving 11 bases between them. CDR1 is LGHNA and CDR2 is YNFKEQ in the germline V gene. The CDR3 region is CASSQVSAGNTEAFF. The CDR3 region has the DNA TGTGCCAGCAGCCAAGTCTCAGCGGGAAACACTGAAGCTTTCTTT.

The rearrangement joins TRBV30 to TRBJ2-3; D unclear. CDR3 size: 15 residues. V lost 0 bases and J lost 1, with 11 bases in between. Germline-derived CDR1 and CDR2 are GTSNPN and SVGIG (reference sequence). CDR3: CAWSVLFSRTDTQYF. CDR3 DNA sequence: TGTGCCTGGAGTGTATTATTCAGTCGCACAGATACGCAGTATTTT.

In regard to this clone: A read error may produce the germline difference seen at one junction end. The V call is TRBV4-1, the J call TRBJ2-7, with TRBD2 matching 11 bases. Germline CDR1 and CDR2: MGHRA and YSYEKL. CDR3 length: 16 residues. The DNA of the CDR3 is TGCGCCAGCAACCAACTTAAAACTAGCGGGAGAGGCGAGCAGTACTTC. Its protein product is CASNQLKTSGRGEQYF.

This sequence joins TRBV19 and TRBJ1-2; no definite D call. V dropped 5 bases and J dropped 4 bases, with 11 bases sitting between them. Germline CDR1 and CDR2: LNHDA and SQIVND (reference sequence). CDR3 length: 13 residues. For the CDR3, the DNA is TGTGCCAGTAGTCCGACCCGGGGCTATGGCTACACCTTC. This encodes CASSPTRGYGYTF. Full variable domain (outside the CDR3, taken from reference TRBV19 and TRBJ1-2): DGGITQSPKYLFRKEGQNVTLSCEQNLNHDAMYWYRQDPGQGLRLIYYSQIVNDFQKGDIAEGYSVSREKKESFPLTVTSAQKNPTAFYLCASSPTRGYGYTFGSGTRLTVV.

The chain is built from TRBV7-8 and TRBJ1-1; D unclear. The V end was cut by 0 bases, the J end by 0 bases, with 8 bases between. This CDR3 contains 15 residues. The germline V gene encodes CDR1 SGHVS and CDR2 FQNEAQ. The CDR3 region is CASSLATALNTEAFF. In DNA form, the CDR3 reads TGTGCCAGCAGCTTAGCTACAGCTTTGAACACTGAAGCTTTCTTT.

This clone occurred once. CDR3 in DNA: TGTGCCAGCAGTAGGACTAGCGGCACAGATACGCAGTATTTT. This encodes CASSRTSGTDTQYF. The genes are TRBV6-5 and TRBJ2-3, with 9 bases matching TRBD2. V lost 5 bases, J lost 1 base, and 1 base stayed unmatched. Germline V gene sequence: CDR1 MNHEY, CDR2 SVGAGI. The CDR3 extends over 14 amino acids.

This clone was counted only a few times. This CDR3 reads CASSLGGRASDTQYF. The CDR3 DNA reads as TGTGCCAGCAGCTTAGGAGGGAGGGCCTCAGATACGCAGTATTTT. V usage is TRBV11-3 and J usage is TRBJ2-3, with TRBD2 identical over 7 bases. Germline trimming cut 1 base from V and 4 bases from J; bases unmatched to any gene: 5. CDR1 is SGHNT and CDR2 is YENEEA in the germline V gene. CDR3 length: 15 amino acids.

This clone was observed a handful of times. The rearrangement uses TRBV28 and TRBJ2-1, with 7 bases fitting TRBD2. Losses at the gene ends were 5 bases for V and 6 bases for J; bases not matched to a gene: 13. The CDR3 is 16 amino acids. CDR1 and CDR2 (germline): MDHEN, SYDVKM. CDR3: CASSLIVAGVSNEQFF. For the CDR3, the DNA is TGTGCCAGCAGTCTTATCGTTGCGGGAGTGAGCAATGAGCAGTTCTTC.

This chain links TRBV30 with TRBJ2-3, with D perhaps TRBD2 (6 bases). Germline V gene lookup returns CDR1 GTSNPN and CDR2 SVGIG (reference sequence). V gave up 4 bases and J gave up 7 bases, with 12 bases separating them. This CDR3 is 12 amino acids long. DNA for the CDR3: TGTGCCTGGAAAGCGGGTGGACATACGCAGTATTTT. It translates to CAWKAGGHTQYF.

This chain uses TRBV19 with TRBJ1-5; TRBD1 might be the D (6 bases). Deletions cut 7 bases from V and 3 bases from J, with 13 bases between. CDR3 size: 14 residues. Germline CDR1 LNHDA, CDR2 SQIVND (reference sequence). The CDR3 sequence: CASNPGHINQPQHF. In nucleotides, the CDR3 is TGTGCCAGTAATCCGGGACACATCAATCAGCCCCAGCATTTT.

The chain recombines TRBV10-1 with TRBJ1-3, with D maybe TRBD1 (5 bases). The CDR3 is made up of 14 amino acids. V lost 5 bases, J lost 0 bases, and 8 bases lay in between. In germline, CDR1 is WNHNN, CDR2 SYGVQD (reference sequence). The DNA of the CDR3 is TGCGCCAGCAGTCCAGGGAACTCTGGAAACACCATATATTTT. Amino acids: CASSPGNSGNTIYF.

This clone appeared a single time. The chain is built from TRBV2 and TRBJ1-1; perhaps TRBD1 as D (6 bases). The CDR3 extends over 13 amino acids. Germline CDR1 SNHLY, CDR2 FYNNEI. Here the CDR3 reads CALHTGLNTEAFF. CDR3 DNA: TGTGCGTTACATACAGGGTTGAACACTGAAGCTTTCTTT.

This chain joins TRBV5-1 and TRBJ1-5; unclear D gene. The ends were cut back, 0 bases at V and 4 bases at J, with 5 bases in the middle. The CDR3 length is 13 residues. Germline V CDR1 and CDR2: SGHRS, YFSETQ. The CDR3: CASSLDKNQPQHF. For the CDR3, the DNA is TGCGCCAGCAGCTTGGACAAAAATCAGCCCCAGCATTTT.

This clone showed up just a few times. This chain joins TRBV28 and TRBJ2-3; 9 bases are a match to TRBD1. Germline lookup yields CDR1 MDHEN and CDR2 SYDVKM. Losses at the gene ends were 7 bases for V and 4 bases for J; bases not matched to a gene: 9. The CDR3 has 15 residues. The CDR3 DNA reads TGTGCCAGCATCGAACAGGGGGCGGGCGCAGATACGCAGTATTTT. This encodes CASIEQGAGADTQYF.

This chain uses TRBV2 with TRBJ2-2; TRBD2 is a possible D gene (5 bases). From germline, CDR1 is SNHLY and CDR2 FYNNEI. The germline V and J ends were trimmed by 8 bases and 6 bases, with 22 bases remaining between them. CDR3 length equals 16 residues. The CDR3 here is CASRLTSGMKAGELFF. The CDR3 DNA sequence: TGTGCCAGCCGATTGACCTCCGGGATGAAAGCCGGGGAGCTGTTTTTT.

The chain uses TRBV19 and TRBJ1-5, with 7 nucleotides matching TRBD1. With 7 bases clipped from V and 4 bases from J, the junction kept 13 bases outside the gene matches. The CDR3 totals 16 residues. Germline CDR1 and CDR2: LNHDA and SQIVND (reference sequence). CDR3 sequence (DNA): TGTGCCAGTAACTCAATGACAGGGCCAAATAATCAGCCCCAGCATTTT. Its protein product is CASNSMTGPNNQPQHF.